The rows below give T cell receptor beta chains drawn from one sample of a study of beta chain features in type 1 diabetes. The protocol was immunoSEQ multiplex PCR, while the TCRdb copy is restricted to in-frame clones and leaves out a portion. Of under 950,000 clones detected, about a sixth appear once; the ten largest clones hold 0.02% to 0.025%. Sequencing used naive CD4+ T cells from blood. These receptors were taken from a woman younger than 35 in good health. The CDR3 runs from the conserved cysteine through the conserved F or W. The order of the fields is V gene, clone size, CDR3 protein. Clone size is shown for a subset of rows, as once, few, many or a class of expanded clone.

V gene: TRBV6-5
clone size: .
CDR3 protein: CASSYVSGSHSLFF

V gene: TRBV14
clone size: .
CDR3 protein: CASSQERGGGSYNEQFF

V gene: TRBV28
clone size: few
CDR3 protein: CASKSGGNEQFF

V gene: TRBV15
clone size: .
CDR3 protein: CATSLRKAGELFF

V gene: TRBV18
clone size: .
CDR3 protein: CASSGNNQPQHF

V gene: TRBV5-8
clone size: .
CDR3 protein: CASSLGLSTYNEQFF

V gene: TRBV19
clone size: .
CDR3 protein: CASTDRTGDRQPQHF

V gene: TRBV5-4
clone size: .
CDR3 protein: CASSPGPKGGTDTQYF

V gene: TRBV18
clone size: few
CDR3 protein: CASSPSIASSYNEQFF

V gene: TRBV9
clone size: few
CDR3 protein: CASSVGVGETQYF

V gene: TRBV7-2
clone size: .
CDR3 protein: CASSLSGGAETQYF

V gene: TRBV2
clone size: .
CDR3 protein: CASSHRAGEGEAFF

V gene: TRBV7-9
clone size: .
CDR3 protein: CASSRDRVGDEQYF

V gene: TRBV5-1
clone size: .
CDR3 protein: CASSLGGDTGELFF

V gene: TRBV7-2
clone size: few
CDR3 protein: CASSPRMGRETQYF

V gene: TRBV6-1
clone size: .
CDR3 protein: CASWPRTSGSYEQYF

V gene: TRBV29-1
clone size: .
CDR3 protein: CSGDGGSTDTQYF

V gene: TRBV6-5
clone size: few
CDR3 protein: CAISGRGGNTEAFF

V gene: TRBV19
clone size: .
CDR3 protein: CASSRAGQNYGYTF

V gene: TRBV6-5
clone size: .
CDR3 protein: CASSPTGLPTYGYTF

V gene: TRBV20-1
clone size: few
CDR3 protein: CSALADSGYTF

V gene: TRBV25-1
clone size: few
CDR3 protein: CASSAGRTTF

V gene: TRBV18
clone size: .
CDR3 protein: CASSPLETGFGYGYTF

V gene: TRBV9
clone size: few
CDR3 protein: CASSAHTRLGGNTIYF

V gene: TRBV4-2
clone size: few
CDR3 protein: CASSPRTGEGETQYF

V gene: TRBV4-3
clone size: .
CDR3 protein: CASSQDWVSTGELFF

V gene: TRBV27
clone size: few
CDR3 protein: CASSPQGYYNEQFF

V gene: TRBV4-3
clone size: .
CDR3 protein: CASSQDAPPRGYGYTF

V gene: TRBV21-1
clone size: .
CDR3 protein: CASSNDLGLNQPQHF

V gene: TRBV21-1
clone size: few
CDR3 protein: CASSKRRGNNEQFF

V gene: TRBV7-6
clone size: .
CDR3 protein: CASTGTPSSGANVLTF

V gene: TRBV18
clone size: .
CDR3 protein: CASSPALAGGTLLTGELFF